This is a list of T cell receptor beta chains from one sample in a study of T cell clones after liver transplantation. Method: immunoSEQ multiplex PCR; TCRdb's copy keeps in-frame clones and lacks some. The sample contains over 90,000 clones, about 80% of which appear only once. The starting material was CD4+ T cells from blood, obtained around 49 months after liver transplant. The receptors come from a human patient who received a liver transplant. The graft donor may account for some of the T cells. Each CDR3 is given with its conserved first and last residue.

v_gene: TRBV7-2; j_gene: TRBJ1-3; CDR3aa: CASSLVSRVKGNTIYF
v_gene: TRBV9; j_gene: TRBJ2-1; CDR3aa: CASSLSSVASPYYNEQFF
v_gene: TRBV21-1; j_gene: TRBJ2-7; CDR3aa: CASSNHLPTGEASYEQYF
v_gene: TRBV29-1; j_gene: TRBJ2-3; CDR3aa: CSVEREGRTDTQYF
v_gene: TRBV5-1; j_gene: TRBJ2-7; CDR3aa: CASSFMGDYEQYF
v_gene: TRBV5-1; j_gene: TRBJ2-2; CDR3aa: CASSLSPAGTTGELFF
v_gene: TRBV19; j_gene: TRBJ1-5; CDR3aa: CASSMPRETNQPQHF
v_gene: TRBV27; j_gene: TRBJ1-6; CDR3aa: CASSLQGARSPLHF
v_gene: TRBV5-1; j_gene: TRBJ2-5; CDR3aa: CASSLARAGRETQYF
v_gene: TRBV7-9; j_gene: TRBJ1-2; CDR3aa: CASSLQGVDGYTF
v_gene: TRBV2; j_gene: TRBJ2-5; CDR3aa: CASRRGSQETQYF
v_gene: TRBV28; j_gene: TRBJ2-7; CDR3aa: CASSLLVARVRYEQYF
v_gene: TRBV5-1; j_gene: TRBJ1-4; CDR3aa: CASSLERADEKLFF
v_gene: TRBV5-1; j_gene: TRBJ1-1; CDR3aa: CASSLGGVLNTEAFF
v_gene: TRBV7-8; j_gene: TRBJ2-7; CDR3aa: CASSLQGVQGRYEQYF
v_gene: TRBV29-1; j_gene: TRBJ1-2; CDR3aa: CSVDEGNTF
v_gene: TRBV10-1; j_gene: TRBJ1-1; CDR3aa: CASSESKKVNTEAFF
v_gene: TRBV2; j_gene: TRBJ1-1; CDR3aa: CASVTPLRTGRTEAFF
v_gene: TRBV5-1; j_gene: TRBJ2-7; CDR3aa: CASSLVMGGVSYEQYF
v_gene: TRBV18; j_gene: TRBJ2-7; CDR3aa: CASSPPLLSSYEQYF
v_gene: TRBV4-2; j_gene: TRBJ1-5; CDR3aa: CASSQDLQGRGNQPQHF
v_gene: TRBV6-6; j_gene: TRBJ2-2; CDR3aa: CASSGRGGTGELFF
v_gene: TRBV5-1; j_gene: TRBJ1-2; CDR3aa: CASSWDRLGYTF
v_gene: TRBV5-1; j_gene: TRBJ1-3; CDR3aa: CASSTDRQNSGNTIYF
v_gene: TRBV7-3; j_gene: TRBJ2-1; CDR3aa: CASRSGTGNNEQFF
v_gene: TRBV27; j_gene: TRBJ2-6; CDR3aa: CASSPGLGRNSGANVLTF
v_gene: TRBV6-1; j_gene: TRBJ2-7; CDR3aa: CASMLAHGTYEQYF
v_gene: TRBV7-2; j_gene: TRBJ1-3; CDR3aa: CASRVLSSGNTIYF
v_gene: TRBV9; j_gene: TRBJ1-3; CDR3aa: CASTIGPSGNTIYF
v_gene: TRBV6-1; j_gene: TRBJ2-7; CDR3aa: CASSTPPLGQYF
v_gene: TRBV5-1; j_gene: TRBJ2-7; CDR3aa: CASSPDRDEQYF
v_gene: TRBV29-1; j_gene: TRBJ2-2; CDR3aa: CSVKSRTGGGPGELFF
v_gene: TRBV7-8; j_gene: TRBJ2-5; CDR3aa: CASSFMTLMRETQYF
v_gene: TRBV18; j_gene: TRBJ2-2; CDR3aa: CASSPNGQRTGELFF
v_gene: TRBV7-9; j_gene: TRBJ1-5; CDR3aa: CASSLGSGRNRPQHF
v_gene: TRBV6-1; j_gene: TRBJ2-5; CDR3aa: CASSDSTGLETQYF
v_gene: TRBV14; j_gene: TRBJ2-1; CDR3aa: CASSQERGLNEQFF
v_gene: TRBV9; j_gene: TRBJ1-1; CDR3aa: CASSKLTGGGNTEAFF
v_gene: TRBV7-2; j_gene: TRBJ1-4; CDR3aa: CASSLTGYEKLFF
v_gene: TRBV4-2; j_gene: TRBJ2-2; CDR3aa: CASSRVGRALDTGELFF
v_gene: TRBV29-1; j_gene: TRBJ1-2; CDR3aa: CSVGGGSDGYTF